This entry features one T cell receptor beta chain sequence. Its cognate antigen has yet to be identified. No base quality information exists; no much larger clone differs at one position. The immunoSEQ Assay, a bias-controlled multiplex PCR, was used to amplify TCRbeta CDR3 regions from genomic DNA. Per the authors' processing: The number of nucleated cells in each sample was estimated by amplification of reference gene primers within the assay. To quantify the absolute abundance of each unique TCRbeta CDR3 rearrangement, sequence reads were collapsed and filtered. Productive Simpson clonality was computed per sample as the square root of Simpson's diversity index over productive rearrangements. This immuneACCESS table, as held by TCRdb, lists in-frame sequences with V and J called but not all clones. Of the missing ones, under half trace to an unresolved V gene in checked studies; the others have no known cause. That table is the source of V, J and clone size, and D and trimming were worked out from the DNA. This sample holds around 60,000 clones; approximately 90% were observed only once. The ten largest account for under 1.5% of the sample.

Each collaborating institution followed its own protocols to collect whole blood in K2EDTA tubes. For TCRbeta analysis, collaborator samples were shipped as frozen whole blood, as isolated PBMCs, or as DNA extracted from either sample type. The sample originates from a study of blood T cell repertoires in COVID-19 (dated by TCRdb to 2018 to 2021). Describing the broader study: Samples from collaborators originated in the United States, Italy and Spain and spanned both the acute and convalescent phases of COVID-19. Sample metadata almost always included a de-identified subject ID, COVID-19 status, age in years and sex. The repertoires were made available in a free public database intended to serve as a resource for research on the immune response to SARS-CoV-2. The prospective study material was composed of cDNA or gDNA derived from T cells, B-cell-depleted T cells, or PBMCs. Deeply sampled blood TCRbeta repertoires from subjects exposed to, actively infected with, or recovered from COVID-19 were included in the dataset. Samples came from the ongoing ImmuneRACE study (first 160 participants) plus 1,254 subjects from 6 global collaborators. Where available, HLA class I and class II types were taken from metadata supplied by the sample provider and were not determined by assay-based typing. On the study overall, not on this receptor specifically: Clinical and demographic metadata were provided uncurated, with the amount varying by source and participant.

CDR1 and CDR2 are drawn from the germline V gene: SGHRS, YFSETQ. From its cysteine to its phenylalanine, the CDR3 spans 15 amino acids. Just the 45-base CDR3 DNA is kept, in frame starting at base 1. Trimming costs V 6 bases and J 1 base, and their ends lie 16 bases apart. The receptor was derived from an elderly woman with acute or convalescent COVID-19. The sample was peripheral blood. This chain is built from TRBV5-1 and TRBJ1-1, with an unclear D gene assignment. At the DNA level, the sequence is TGCGCCAGCAAGCCACCGAGCGTCCCGAACACTGAAGCTTTCTTT. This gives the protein CASKPPSVPNTEAFF.